The clone carrying this TCR beta chain was observed many times. Its matching antigen is unknown. The sample belongs to a study of neurological immune-mediated disorders. The study, taken as a whole, reports: The expanded clones of different subjects shared no CDR3 amino acid sequences (suggesting private repertoires in all groups).

The CDR3 extends over 14 amino acids. V shed 3 bases and J 7 bases; nucleotides not matched to a gene: 9. Germline lookup yields CDR1 ENHRY and CDR2 SYGVKD. Blood bank volunteers in Maryland, USA, served as healthy controls. The cDNA was synthesized by means of template-switch 5'RACE, which was carried out with 10-nucleotide random UMIs. TCRdb analysed the 5' RACE reads with MiXCR anew, one entry per CDR3 protein. The sample has some 77,000 distinct CDR3 sequences; 9.4% are singletons. The sample comprised PBMCs. The chain recombines TRBV10-3 with TRBJ2-7; 7 positions agree with TRBD1. The sequence derives from a man between 45 and 60 years old in good health. The CDR3 is CAISDPDRLGEQYF. CDR3 coding DNA: TGTGCCATCAGTGACCCGGACAGGCTTGGAGAGCAGTACTTC.